This T cell receptor (beta chain) appears in the sequencing data of a study of Ad26.COV2.S vaccination and SARS-CoV-2 variants. Treatment meaning: about 20 received Ad26.COV2.S at low or high dose, single or two shots; several received placebo; per-sample allocation not given. Specimens were obtained on day 63 following the first vaccine or placebo injection. Assay used: immunoSEQ multiplex PCR; TCRdb lists only in-frame clones, some missing. In the table there are some 250,000 clones, more than 75% of which are singletons. This TCR came from a person aged 18-65 years who received the Ad26.COV2.S COVID-19 vaccine or a placebo. The sample was peripheral blood, taken in a trial of Ad26.COV2.S vaccine versus placebo.

CDR3 in DNA: TGTGCCAGCAGTTTACCCAGGGGACCCTCCTACGAGCAGTACTTC. This sequence encodes CASSLPRGPSYEQYF. V usage is TRBV28 and J usage is TRBJ2-7, with D tentatively TRBD1 (6 bases). V lost 2 bases to trimming and J lost 0 bases, with 11 bases between them. Germline V gives CDR1 MDHEN, CDR2 SYDVKM. The CDR3 is 15 residues long. The entire variable domain, with the rest obtained from reference TRBV28 and TRBJ2-7, is as follows: DVKVTQSSRYLVKRTGEKVFLECVQDMDHENMFWYRQDPGLGLRLIYFSYDVKMKEKGDIPEGYSVSREKKERFSLILESASTNQTSMYLCASSLPRGPSYEQYFGPGTRLTVT.